The entry below gives a single TCR beta chain sequence along with its context. Some clones are missing from TCRdb's copy, which holds only in-frame ones; the method was immunoSEQ multiplex PCR. This table holds roughly 70,000 clones, around 90% found once. The ends were cut back, 1 base at V and 1 base at J, with 6 bases in the middle. This CDR3 contains 14 residues. The germline CDR1 and CDR2 sequences are LGHNT and FRNRAP. The sample originates from a study of T cell changes during pregnancy in multiple sclerosis. This receptor was taken from a female donor with multiple sclerosis, enrolled in a pregnancy study. Material: peripheral blood, obtained in the first trimester of pregnancy. The rearrangement uses TRBV12-5 and TRBJ2-3; D is possibly TRBD1 (6 bases). The CDR3 region has the DNA TGTGCTAGTGGTTTGGGACAGGGCACAGATACGCAGTATTTT. This sequence encodes CASGLGQGTDTQYF.